This T cell receptor (beta chain) originates from a study of cytomegalovirus exposure and HLA in healthy donors (dated by TCRdb to the late 2010s). At the level of the whole study: In an earlier analysis of 587 of the donors, under 300 Gb of sequence data and some 120 million unique TCR beta sequences from some 170 million T cells were reported. An early release covering roughly 600 HLA-typed donors comprised approximately 300 gigabases of sequencing data and approximately 85 million unique TCR sequences. The genetic ancestry cluster associated with self-reported Caucasian donors included 80% to 90% of the roughly 410 genotyped donors. The study aimed to test whether signatures of past pathogen exposure could be identified by cataloging public T cell receptors. Using immunosequencing, the study profiled T cell repertoires from about 610 subjects and related those repertoires to cytomegalovirus serostatus. Along with the roughly 670-subject first cohort, a separate validation cohort of over a hundred different subjects was used. The study combined high-throughput TCR immunosequencing, statistical association of individual TCRs with disease status, and machine learning to predict cytomegalovirus infection status. To study patterns of TCR occurrence, a later analysis re-analyzed previously published TCR beta repertoires from 550 to 800 donors and added high-resolution HLA genotyping. Rather than using new phenotypic data, the later analysis identified candidate immune exposures from TCR beta sequences and from how often those sequences occurred across donors. An earlier analysis of fewer than 750 of the donors used high-throughput TCR beta sequencing to judge whether each TCR beta V gene segment behaved as functional or pseudogenic. Alongside the repertoire data, information on donor age, sex, ethnicity and CMV serostatus was compiled. In a later genetic analysis, genome-wide SNP genotypes for about 65% of the 666 donors were used, and that subset was treated as a discovery cohort. Every repertoire in the discovery cohort had been generated on one and the same sequencing platform. HLA typing included class I and class II loci at four-digit resolution. The number of donors typed differed by locus, with roughly 620-640 for A, B, C, DRB1 and DQB1, about 500 for DQA1, nearly 610 for DPA1, and around 460 for DPB1. Several DR-DQ haplotypes were handled as single units for association and clustering because linkage in the cohort was strong. Among 300 to 500 genotyped donors of the cohort, an average of approximately 240,000 unique TCR beta nucleotide sequences was sequenced per donor, of which 15% to 20% were non-productive.

The cohort comprised some 700 healthy bone marrow donors. Cohort members were all nominally healthy when sampled, although unrecorded immune exposures were likely present. The donor tested CMV seronegative, placing the donor among the approximately 400 seronegative members of the cohort. A peripheral blood sample was provided by each donor, and peripheral blood mononuclear cells were used for TCR beta sequencing. The Qiagen DNeasy Blood Extraction Kit was used to extract genomic DNA from the blood cell samples. The junction carries 7 bases between V and J, which are trimmed by 1 base and 2 bases respectively. The germline V gene (reference sequence) sets CDR1 to SGHNT and CDR2 to YYREEE. The CDR3 spans 14 residues, from the cysteine through the phenylalanine. The retained sequence is limited to the CDR3, 42 bases, with the frame set at the first base. Preparation of the library involved the immunoSEQ multiplex PCR assay. A mixture of 60 forward primers for TCR Vbeta segments and 13 reverse primers for TCR Jbeta segments was used in the multiplex PCR. A multiplex PCR assay on genomic DNA amplified the CDR3 region of rearranged TCR beta genes. On the Illumina HiSeq System, the amplified TCR beta libraries were sequenced as 87-base-pair reads. In the paper's pipeline: A later analysis tallied 75 million to 95 million unique TCR beta chains across the 660 or so repertoires, and approximately 11 million of those chains were shared by two or more donors. Raw reads were error-corrected and collapsed into unique sequences by a nearest-neighbor algorithm in which closely related sequences were merged to remove PCR and sequencing errors. CDR3 sequences were aligned to IMGT reference sequences to assign V, D and J gene segments. Each retained sequence needed at least a six-nucleotide match to both a V gene segment and a J gene segment. Rearrangements were called productive when the CDR3 lacked stop codons and stayed in frame with V and J; all others were non-productive. CDR3 was defined according to IMGT convention as the region running from the second conserved V-encoded cysteine to the conserved J-encoded phenylalanine. Sequences without an unambiguous match to a single V gene segment were excluded from the earlier analysis of 500 to 700 of the donors. In an earlier analysis of several hundred of the donors, V segments were called functional above 56.7% productive rearrangements and were called segregating when the between-donor standard deviation exceeded 5%. A statistical classification framework was built to diagnose cytomegalovirus status from the catalog of TCR beta chain sequences. In a later analysis, V and J genes were assigned by comparing TCR nucleotide sequences against IMGT/GENE-DB human TR gene sequences. A later analysis assigned CDR3 sequences and most-parsimonious VDJ recombination scenarios with the TCRdist pipeline. A later analysis defined each TCR beta chain by its CDR3 amino acid sequence plus V-gene family, and excluded reads lacking a unique V-gene family. To address suspected cross-contamination and a sequencing artifact, a later analysis removed 592 highly shared, low-generation-probability nucleotide sequences. In a later analysis, a clonal expansion index was calculated for each public chain from normalized within-repertoire ranks of inferred template counts. A later analysis computed generation probabilities with a VDJ recombination model fitted to out-of-frame rearrangements, and checked the results against IGoR. In a later analysis, TCR-TCR, TCR-HLA and TCR-CMV co-occurrence was scored with hypergeometric tests, and a repertoire-size bias correction was applied to TCR pairs. To estimate false discovery rates, a later analysis permuted the HLA or CMV assignments 20 times. In a later analysis, co-occurring TCRs were grouped using DBSCAN, and TCRdist sequence similarity was added for clustering within HLA-allele-positive subsets. Repertoires with fewer than 30,000 or more than 120,000 public chains, plus five repertoires with anomalous nucleotide sharing, were excluded from co-occurrence clustering. Sourced from immuneACCESS, this table was stored by TCRdb with only in-frame sequences that have V and J called. A share of the clones is absent; for the studies checked, an unresolved V gene accounts for under half, and the remainder has no known explanation. Clone size and the V and J calls come from that table; the DNA yielded D and trimming. This sample comprises about 120,000 clones, around 86% of them detected only once. In total, the top ten clones hold 2% to 2.5% of the sample.

As concerns this clone: No antigen is known for it. No qualities accompany the bases; no much larger clone lies one base away.

What the research found in general, with its limitations: Broadly in line with IMGT annotations, most TCR beta V segments showed up in productive rearrangements about 87% or about 30% of the time in an earlier analysis of several hundred of the donors. The authors suggested that the approach could potentially be extended to other disease states and immunological phenotypes. Several of the top co-occurrence clusters appeared to be linked to parvovirus B19, influenza, CMV and Epstein-Barr virus, according to a later analysis. A later analysis found that most CMV-associated TCR beta chains appeared HLA-restricted, with HLA associations seemingly driven largely by CMV exposure. A further reported finding was that TCR beta sequences accurately predicted the HLA-A and HLA-B alleles for most subjects in the first cohort. In a later analysis, 15,000 to 20,000 TCR beta sequences were associated with specific HLA alleles at a false discovery rate of 0.05. In a later analysis, HLA-associated TCR beta chains were found to be more clonally expanded and to have lower generation probabilities than equally common non-associated chains. In both the original and validation cohorts, the classifier was reported to diagnose cytomegalovirus status with high specificity and sensitivity. According to a later genetic analysis, donors in an Asian-associated ancestry cluster had fewer N-insertions in productive TCRs than the roughly 660-donor mean. For the cohort, immune exposure information was limited to CMV serostatus. A cluster of highly shared sequence variants was judged likely to be a technical artifact of the sequencing pipeline. In vitro tests confirmed that a few of the cytomegalovirus-associated TCR beta chains recognize cytomegalovirus antigens. Linkage disequilibrium might explain the correlated functional status among segregating V segments, but an unknown experimental factor could not be excluded. When HLA alleles, especially DR and DQ, strongly co-occurred, TCR associations were difficult to assign to individual alleles. A total of 150 to 200 TCR beta chains were listed by the study as associated with cytomegalovirus. The cohort was sequenced for TCR beta chains only, and without alpha or paired-chain data the features that could be detected were limited. Because some donors lacked HLA typing at each locus, the association tests relied only on the typed subset. Because counts were too low, seventeen rarely observed V segments, including chromosome 9 orphons, were left out of the earlier analysis of some 600 of the donors. Because the 87-base-pair reads could not distinguish some IMGT-functional V segments, including TRBV6-2 and TRBV6-3, those segments were excluded. Most TCR sequences were observed very rarely across donors, whereas some public TCRs were present in many individuals. The presence/absence analyses assumed that sequencing depth was roughly uniform across donors, and that assumption may not be true. An association between a missense DCLRE1C variant and V-gene and J-gene trimming of TCR beta chains was found in a later genetic analysis and replicated in an independent cohort. In a later analysis, the rate of TCR association differed among HLA loci, with DRB1 alleles having the most associated TCRs and HLA-C alleles having the fewest.

Sample: PBMCs. The clonotype comes from a woman aged 40 to 49 in good health and CMV-seronegative. The chain was built from TRBV5-4 and TRBJ1-3, with no reliable assignment of the D segment. The DNA sequence is given as TGTGCCAGCAGCTTGCTCGGTGCTGGAAACACCATATATTTT. This codes for CASSLLGAGNTIYF.